This TCR beta chain derives from a study of T cell responses to AZD1222 COVID-19 vaccine. Germline V CDR1 and CDR2: KGHSH, LQKENI. V dropped 4 bases and J dropped 2 bases, with 8 bases sitting between them. This CDR3 contains 13 residues. Clones were sequenced by immunoSEQ multiplex PCR, and TCRdb holds only the in-frame ones, with some missing. The table records some 140,000 clones, about 87% of them present only once. V gene TRBV18 combines with J gene TRBJ1-1; D call uncertain. Sequenced here: peripheral blood, sampled on day 0 of AZD1222 vaccination. This TCR derives from an adult in good health. CDR3 sequence reads: CASSQMENTEAFF. As DNA, the CDR3 is TGTGCCAGCTCACAAATGGAAAACACTGAAGCTTTCTTT. Using reference TRBV18 and TRBJ1-1 for the parts outside the CDR3, the full variable domain is NAGVMQNPRHLVRRRGQEARLRCSPMKGHSHVYWYRQLPEEGLKFMVYLQKENIIDESGMPKERFSAEFPKEGPSILRIQQVVRGDSAAYFCASSQMENTEAFFGQGTRLTVV.